This T cell receptor beta chain was documented in a study of cytomegalovirus exposure and HLA in healthy donors. Study-wide results and caveats: Analysis performed later found about 17,000 TCR beta sequences associated with HLA alleles at 0.05 false discovery rate. Researchers had no immune exposure information except CMV serostatus available.

Germline CDR1 reads SGHRS; CDR2 reads YFSETQ. The CDR3 length is 15 residues. V lost 1 base to trimming and J lost 0 bases, with 8 bases between them. The primer mix had 60 Vbeta and 13 Jbeta primers. TCRdb's copy holds only in-frame clones and misses some; the assay was immunoSEQ multiplex PCR. The sample consists of about 110,000 clones, around 76% of them appearing once. Regarding this clone: Its cognate antigen is unknown.

The receptor comes from a woman between 50 and 59 years old in good health and CMV-seropositive. The sequenced sample was PBMCs. J is TRBJ2-1 and V is TRBV5-1; D might be TRBD1 (6 bases). CDR3: CASSLSGVSYNEQFF. The CDR3 DNA follows: TGCGCCAGCAGCTTGTCAGGGGTCTCCTACAATGAGCAGTTCTTC. The complete variable domain, with remaining parts taken from reference TRBV5-1 and TRBJ2-1, reads KAGVTQTPRYLIKTRGQQVTLSCSPISGHRSVSWYQQTPGQGLQFLFEYFSETQRNKGNFPGRFSGRQFSNSRSEMNVSTLELGDSALYLCASSLSGVSYNEQFFGPGTRLTVL.